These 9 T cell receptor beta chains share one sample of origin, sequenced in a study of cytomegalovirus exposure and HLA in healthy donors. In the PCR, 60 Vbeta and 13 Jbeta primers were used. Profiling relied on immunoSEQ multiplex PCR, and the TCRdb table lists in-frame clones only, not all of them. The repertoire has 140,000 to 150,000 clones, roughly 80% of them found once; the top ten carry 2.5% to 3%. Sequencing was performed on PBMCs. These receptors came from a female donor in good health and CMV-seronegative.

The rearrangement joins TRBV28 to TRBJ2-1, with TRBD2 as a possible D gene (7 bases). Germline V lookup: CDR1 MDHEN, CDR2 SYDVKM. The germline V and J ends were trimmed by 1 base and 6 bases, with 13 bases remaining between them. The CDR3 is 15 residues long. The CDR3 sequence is CASSLSGGRGNEQFF. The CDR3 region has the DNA TGTGCCAGCAGTTTATCGGGGGGCCGGGGCAATGAGCAGTTCTTC.

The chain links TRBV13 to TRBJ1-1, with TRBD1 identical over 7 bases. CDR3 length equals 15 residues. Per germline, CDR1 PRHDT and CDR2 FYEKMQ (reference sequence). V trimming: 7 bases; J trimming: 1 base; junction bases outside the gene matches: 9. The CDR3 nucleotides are TGTGCCAGCAACAACAGGGGCGCTAGGAACACTGAAGCTTTCTTT. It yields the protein CASNNRGARNTEAFF.

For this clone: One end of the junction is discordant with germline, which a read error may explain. CDR3 amino acids: CASSYSGQGNAGELFF. The CDR3 nucleotides read TGTGCCAGCAGTTACTCGGGACAGGGGAACGCCGGGGAGCTGTTTTTT. The genes are TRBV6-6 and TRBJ2-2; 10 positions agree with TRBD1. CDR3 length equals 16 residues. Per the germline V gene, CDR1 is MNHNY and CDR2 is SVGAGI (reference sequence).

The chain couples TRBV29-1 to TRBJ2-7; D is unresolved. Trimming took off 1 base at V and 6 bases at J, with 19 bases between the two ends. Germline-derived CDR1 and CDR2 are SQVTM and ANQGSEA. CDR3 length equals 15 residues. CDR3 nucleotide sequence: TGCAGCGTTGAAGCCCGACCCTCTAGTAGGCGCGAGCAGTACTTC. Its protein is CSVEARPSSRREQYF.

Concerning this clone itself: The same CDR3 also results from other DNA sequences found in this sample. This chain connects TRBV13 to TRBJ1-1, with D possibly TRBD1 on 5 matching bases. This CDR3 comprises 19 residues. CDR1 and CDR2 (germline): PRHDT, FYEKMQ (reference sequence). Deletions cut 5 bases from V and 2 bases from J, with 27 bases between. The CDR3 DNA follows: TGTGCCAGCAGCCCCGGGACGGGGGAAGAAAACCGCATTAACACTGAAGCTTTCTTT. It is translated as CASSPGTGEENRINTEAFF.

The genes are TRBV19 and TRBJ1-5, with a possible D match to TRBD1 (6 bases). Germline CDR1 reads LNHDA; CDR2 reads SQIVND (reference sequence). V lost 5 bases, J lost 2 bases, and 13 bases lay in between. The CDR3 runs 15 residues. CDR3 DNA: TGTGCCAGTAGTGGGCCCAGGGGACGCAATCAGCCCCAGCATTTT. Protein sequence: CASSGPRGRNQPQHF.

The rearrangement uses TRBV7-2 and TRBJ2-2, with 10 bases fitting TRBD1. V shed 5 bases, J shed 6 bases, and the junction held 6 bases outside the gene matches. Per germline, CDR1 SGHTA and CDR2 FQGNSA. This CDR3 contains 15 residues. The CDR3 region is CASSRSGTGAGELFF. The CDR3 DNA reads TGTGCCAGCAGCCGCAGTGGGACAGGGGCCGGGGAGCTGTTTTTT.

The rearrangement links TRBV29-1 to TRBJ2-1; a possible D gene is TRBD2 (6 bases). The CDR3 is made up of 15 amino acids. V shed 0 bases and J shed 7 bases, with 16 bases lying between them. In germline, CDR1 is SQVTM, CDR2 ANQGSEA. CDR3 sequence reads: CSVEDQPGEVNEQFF. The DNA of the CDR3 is TGCAGCGTTGAAGATCAGCCGGGAGAGGTGAATGAGCAGTTCTTC.

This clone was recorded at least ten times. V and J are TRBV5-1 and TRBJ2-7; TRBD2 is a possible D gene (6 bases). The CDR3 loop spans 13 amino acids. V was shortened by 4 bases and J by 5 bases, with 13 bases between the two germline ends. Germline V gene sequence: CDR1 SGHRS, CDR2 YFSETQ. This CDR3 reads CASSAGNAHEQYF. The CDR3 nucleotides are TGCGCCAGCAGCGCGGGAAACGCCCACGAGCAGTACTTC. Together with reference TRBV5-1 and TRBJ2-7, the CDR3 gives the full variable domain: KAGVTQTPRYLIKTRGQQVTLSCSPISGHRSVSWYQQTPGQGLQFLFEYFSETQRNKGNFPGRFSGRQFSNSRSEMNVSTLELGDSALYLCASSAGNAHEQYFGPGTRLTVT.